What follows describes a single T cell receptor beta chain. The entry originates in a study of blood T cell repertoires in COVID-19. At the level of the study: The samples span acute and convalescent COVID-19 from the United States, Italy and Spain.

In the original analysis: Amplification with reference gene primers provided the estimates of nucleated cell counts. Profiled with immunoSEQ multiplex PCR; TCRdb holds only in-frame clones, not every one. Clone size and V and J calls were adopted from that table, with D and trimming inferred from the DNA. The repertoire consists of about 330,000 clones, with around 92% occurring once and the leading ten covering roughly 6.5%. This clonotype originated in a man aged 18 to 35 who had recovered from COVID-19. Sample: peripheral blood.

Here the CDR3 reads CASSYDRAFGYTF. The CDR3 region has the DNA TGTGCCAGCAGTTACGACAGGGCCTTCGGCTACACCTTC. V gene TRBV6-5 combines with J gene TRBJ1-2, with 7 bases lining up with TRBD1. V lost 2 bases, J lost 8 bases, and 5 bases stayed unmatched. CDR1 is MNHEY, CDR2 SVGAGI, per germline. This CDR3 region has 13 residues.